The clone carrying this T cell receptor beta chain was seen only a few times. Trimming shortened V by 8 bases and J by 4 bases, and 16 bases separated the two germline ends. The V gene's germline CDR1 is SGHTA and CDR2 FQGNSA. The CDR3 runs 14 residues. This specimen comes from a study of T-cell memory formation after mild COVID-19. TCRdb passed the 5' RACE reads through MiXCR, listing each CDR3 protein once. Of hundreds of thousands of distinct CDR3 sequences in the sample, roughly 18% were seen once. The V call is TRBV7-2, the J call TRBJ2-3; tentatively, D is TRBD2 (6 bases). The sequence was obtained from an adult woman who had mild COVID-19 (a few samples of this study predate the infection). Cell type and time point are not known. The sequencing sample was made of PBMCs or a T cell subset sorted from them (not recorded which). The DNA of the CDR3 is TGTGCCAGCGGGCCCGGGAGTTGGGCAGATACGCAGTATTTT. This encodes CASGPGSWADTQYF.